The rows below give T cell receptor beta chains drawn from one sample of a study of T cell repertoires in cytomegalovirus infection. MiXCR was run by TCRdb on the reads, yielding one entry per CDR3 protein. The sample lists a few hundred thousand distinct CDR3 sequences, around two fifths occurring once. No antigen is known for these receptors. This sample comprised cultured PBMCs, obtained from culture after CMV antigen stimulation. The receptors come from a human donor in good health (CMV status not recorded). Some clones in this sample may be carry-over from other donors' samples. The CDR3 runs from the conserved cysteine through the conserved F or W. The D gene is left open where the match is weak. Expanded clones get a size class; other rows say once, few or many, or leave the size out.

TRBV11-2	TRBJ2-1	-	-	TGTGCCAGCGGACGCACACGCGACAATGAGCAGTTCTTC	CASGRTRDNEQFF
TRBV12-3/TRBV12-4	TRBJ2-1	-	-	TGTGCCAGCAGTTTGTGGCTTTCCAAAACCTACAATGAGCAGTTCTTC	CASSLWLSKTYNEQFF
TRBV7-2	TRBJ2-3	few	TRBD2	TGTGCCAGCAGCCAGTGGGGACTAGCCACAGATACGCAGTATTTT	CASSQWGLATDTQYF
TRBV7-2	TRBJ2-1	-	-	TGTGCCAGCAGCTTAATGGGCTTGGGTGAGCAGTTCTTC	CASSLMGLGEQFF
TRBV7-8	TRBJ1-3	few	TRBD1	TGTGCCAGCAGCTTGACCATGACAGGGAAAGTCGGAAACACCATATATTTT	CASSLTMTGKVGNTIYF
TRBV7-2	TRBJ2-1	-	-	TGTGCCAGCAGCTACCCGACACGTCGCGGCTCCTACAATGAGCAGTTCTTC	CASSYPTRRGSYNEQFF
TRBV20-1	TRBJ1-3	-	-	TGCAGTGCTAGAGACGCGGACGGGGCGTCTGGAAACACCATATATTTT	CSARDADGASGNTIYF
TRBV11-1	TRBJ1-2	-	TRBD1	TGTGCCAGCAGGGGAACCGGGACAGGCACTGAAGGCTACACCTTC	CASRGTGTGTEGYTF
TRBV11-2	TRBJ1-4	-	-	TGTGCCAGCAGCTTAGGCGCAGGGCTTGCTAATGAAAAACTGTTTTTT	CASSLGAGLANEKLFF
TRBV4-2	TRBJ2-4	-	-	TGTGCCAGCAGCCAAGAAGGGGGGGCTGGGAACATTCAGTACTTC	CASSQEGGAGNIQYF
TRBV7-2	TRBJ1-5	once	-	TGTGCCAGCAGCTTAAGCAGGGAGAATCAGCCCCAGCATTTT	CASSLSRENQPQHF
TRBV11-2	TRBJ2-6	-	-	TGTGCCAGCAGCTTAGGGCAACGGGCTGGGGCCAACGTCCTGACTTTC	CASSLGQRAGANVLTF
TRBV2	TRBJ2-7	-	-	TGTGCCAGCAGTGAATCCCTAGGGGGGAGCGGCGAGCAGTACTTC	CASSESLGGSGEQYF
TRBV20-1	TRBJ2-4	-	TRBD2	TGCAGTGCTAAAGCGGGGCCGGAAAACATTCAGTACTTC	CSAKAGPENIQYF
TRBV18	TRBJ1-2	few	-	TGTGCCAGCTCCGGGACCGCTATCTATGGCTACACCTTC	CASSGTAIYGYTF
TRBV13	TRBJ1-5	-	TRBD1	TGCGCCAGCAGCAACGGACAGGGACCGCCCCATAGCAATCAGCCCCAGCATTTT	CASSNGQGPPHSNQPQHF
TRBV7-6	TRBJ2-3	-	-	TGTGCCAGCAGTCCAGGGATCGGCGGGGGCACAGATACGCAGTATTTT	CASSPGIGGGTDTQYF
TRBV6-6	TRBJ1-5	few	-	TGTGCCAGCAGTTACCGGGGGGGGCTCAATCAGCCCCAGCATTTT	CASSYRGGLNQPQHF
TRBV12-3/TRBV12-4	TRBJ1-4	few	-	TGTGCCAGCAGTTTCGGGGGTCGGGGGCGAGAGGAAAAACTGTTTTTT	CASSFGGRGREEKLFF
TRBV7-2	TRBJ2-3	once	-	TGTGCCAGCAGCTTAGGCAGGAGTCGACGCACAGATACGCAGTATTTT	CASSLGRSRRTDTQYF
TRBV7-8	TRBJ1-2	many	TRBD1	TGTGCCAGCAGCCCTGGACAGGACTATGGCTACACCTTC	CASSPGQDYGYTF
TRBV12-5	TRBJ1-4	few	-	TGTGCTAGTGGTTTGGGGTCCGCATGGGATAATGAAAAACTGTTTTTT	CASGLGSAWDNEKLFF
TRBV6-2/TRBV6-3	TRBJ2-3	few	-	TGTGCCAGCAACGGAGTAGAAGGACTGAATACGCAGTATTTT	CASNGVEGLNTQYF
TRBV7-2	TRBJ2-7	many	-	TGTGCCAGCAGCATCTCTAGTCGCGAGCAGTACTTC	CASSISSREQYF
TRBV20-1	TRBJ2-2	-	TRBD1	TGCAGTGCTTCACCACCCCTGGACAGGAGCTACGCGAACACCGGGGAGCTGTTTTTT	CSASPPLDRSYANTGELFF
TRBV7-9	TRBJ2-3	-	TRBD2	TGTGCCAGCAGCTCCAAGACTAGCACGCGTGAAGATACGCAGTATTTT	CASSSKTSTREDTQYF
TRBV12-3/TRBV12-4	TRBJ2-3	-	-	TGTGCCAGCAGCCTTAACGGGATCAGCACAGATACGCAGTATTTT	CASSLNGISTDTQYF
TRBV3-1	TRBJ2-7	-	TRBD1	TGTGCCAGCAGCCAAACCGGGACAGGGGCTACCGAGCAGTACTTC	CASSQTGTGATEQYF
TRBV11-2	TRBJ2-3	-	TRBD2	TGTGCCAGCAGCTTAATTGGACTAGCGGGAGGGTCGGGTGATACGCAGTATTTT	CASSLIGLAGGSGDTQYF
TRBV20-1	TRBJ2-7	-	-	TGCAGTGCTAGAGATACACGAATCGACGAGCAGTACTTC	CSARDTRIDEQYF
TRBV27	TRBJ1-3	-	TRBD1	TGTGCCAGCAGAGACAGACAGGGTTTCTCTGGAAACACCATATATTTT	CASRDRQGFSGNTIYF
TRBV5-8	TRBJ1-5	few	-	TGTGCCAGCAGCTTGGGGGGATTGGGCAATCAGCCCCAGCATTTT	CASSLGGLGNQPQHF
TRBV5-1	TRBJ1-2	-	-	TGCGCCAGCAGCAACGGGGGCCAGGGCCTCTATGGCTACACCTTC	CASSNGGQGLYGYTF
TRBV12-3/TRBV12-4	TRBJ2-5	-	TRBD1	TGTGCCAGCAGTGTTTCCGGGACAGGGGCCCAGACCCAGTACTTC	CASSVSGTGAQTQYF
TRBV7-9	TRBJ2-7	-	-	TGTGCCAGCAGCCCTTGGGACACCGTGAGCTCCTACGAGCAGTACTTC	CASSPWDTVSSYEQYF
TRBV12-3/TRBV12-4	TRBJ1-5	many	TRBD1	TGTGCCAGCAGTTTAGCTATGGACAGGAGGGGGGGTCAGCCCCAGCATTTT	CASSLAMDRRGGQPQHF
TRBV20-1	TRBJ2-7	-	-	TGCAGTGCTAGAGACCTAGGCCTCAGGGTAGGATCCTACGAGCAGTACTTC	CSARDLGLRVGSYEQYF
TRBV12-3/TRBV12-4	TRBJ2-7	many	-	TGTGCCAGCAGCCAAGGACTATCCTACGAGCAGTACTTC	CASSQGLSYEQYF
TRBV13	TRBJ2-7	-	-	TGTGCCAGCAGCTTAGAGGGGACAAGACCCTACGAGCAGTACTTC	CASSLEGTRPYEQYF
TRBV12-3/TRBV12-4	TRBJ2-3	-	TRBD2	TGTGCCAGCAGTTTTGTCCCCGGGACTAGCGGGAGTACAGATACGCAGTATTTT	CASSFVPGTSGSTDTQYF
TRBV12-3/TRBV12-4	TRBJ2-3	few	-	TGTGCCAGCAGTTTAGGTTGGGCAGGGGGGACAGATACGCAGTATTTT	CASSLGWAGGTDTQYF
TRBV20-1	TRBJ2-3	-	-	TGCAGTGCTAGTGGTCTGGGCAGCTCTGGCACAGATACGCAGTATTTT	CSASGLGSSGTDTQYF
TRBV5-1	TRBJ2-5	-	-	TGCGCCAGCAGCTTGAGGGCAGGCGCAGGAGAGACCCAGTACTTC	CASSLRAGAGETQYF
TRBV6-1	TRBJ1-1	-	-	TGTGCCAGCAAGCAAGGAGCAGGGGACACTGAAGCTTTCTTT	CASKQGAGDTEAFF